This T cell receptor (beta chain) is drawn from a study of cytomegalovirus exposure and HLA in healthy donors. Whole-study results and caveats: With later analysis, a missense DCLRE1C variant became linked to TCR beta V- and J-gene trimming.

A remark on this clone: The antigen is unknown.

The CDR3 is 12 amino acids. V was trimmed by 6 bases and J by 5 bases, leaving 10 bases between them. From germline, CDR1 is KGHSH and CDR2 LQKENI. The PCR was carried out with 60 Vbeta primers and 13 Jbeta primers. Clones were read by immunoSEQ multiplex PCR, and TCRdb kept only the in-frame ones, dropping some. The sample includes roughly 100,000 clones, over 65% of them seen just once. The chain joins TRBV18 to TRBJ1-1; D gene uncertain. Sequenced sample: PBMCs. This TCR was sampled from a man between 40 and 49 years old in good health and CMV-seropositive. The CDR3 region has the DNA TGTGCCAGCTCCGCCCAACAGACTGAAGCTTTCTTT. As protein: CASSAQQTEAFF.